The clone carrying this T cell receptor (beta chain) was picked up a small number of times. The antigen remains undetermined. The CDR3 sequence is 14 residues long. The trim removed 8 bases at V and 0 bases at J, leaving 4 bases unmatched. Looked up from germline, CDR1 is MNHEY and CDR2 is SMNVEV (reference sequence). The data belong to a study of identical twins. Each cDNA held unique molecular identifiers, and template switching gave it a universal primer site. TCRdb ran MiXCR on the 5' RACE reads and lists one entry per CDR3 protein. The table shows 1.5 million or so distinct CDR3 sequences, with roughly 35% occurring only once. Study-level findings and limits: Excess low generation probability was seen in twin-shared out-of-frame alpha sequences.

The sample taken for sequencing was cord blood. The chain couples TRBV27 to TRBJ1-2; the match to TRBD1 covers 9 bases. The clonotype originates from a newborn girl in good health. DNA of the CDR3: TGTGCCAGCGGAAACAGGGGGCCTAACTATGGCTACACCTTC. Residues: CASGNRGPNYGYTF.